This record covers a single TCR beta chain. A read error may explain this, as a much larger clone is one base away. Additional DNA sequences in this sample encode the identical CDR3. TCRdb reanalyzed the PCR reads via MiXCR. The sample has about 92,000 clones, just under 15% seen once. Thyroid surgery was performed in patients who had received no treatment beforehand. The sample is drawn from a study of metastatic and nonmetastatic thyroid tumors. CDR3 size: 19 residues. The germline gives CDR1 WSHSY, CDR2 SAAADI. V was clipped by 1 base and J by 2 bases; unmatched bases: 6. The source material was blood. The chain has TRBV10-2 and TRBJ2-2; 14 nucleotides match TRBD2. This sequence was found in a female donor with papillary thyroid cancer or a benign thyroid nodule (not recorded which). Some clones in this sample may be carry-over from other donors' samples. The CDR3 sequence: CASSEFGLAGGPNTGELFF. Here the CDR3 DNA reads TGCGCCAGCAGTGAGTTTGGACTAGCGGGGGGTCCCAACACCGGGGAGCTGTTTTTT.